This entry features one TCR beta chain sequence. This record belongs to a study of blood T cell repertoires in COVID-19. TCRdb's copy holds only in-frame clones and misses some; the assay was immunoSEQ multiplex PCR. This table holds about 180,000 clones, about three quarters found once. The J segment lost 6 bases and the V segment lost 2 bases, leaving 5 bases of the junction unmatched. CDR3 length: 14 amino acids. Germline V gives CDR1 MNHEY, CDR2 SVGEGT. The V call is TRBV6-2 or TRBV6-3, the J call TRBJ1-1, with 8 nucleotides matching TRBD1. The sequenced material came from peripheral blood. This TCR was recovered from an elderly woman with COVID-19, enrolled during active disease. CDR3 nucleotide sequence: TGTGCCAGCAGTTACCCGGACAGGGTCTCTGAAGCTTTCTTT. This gives the protein CASSYPDRVSEAFF.